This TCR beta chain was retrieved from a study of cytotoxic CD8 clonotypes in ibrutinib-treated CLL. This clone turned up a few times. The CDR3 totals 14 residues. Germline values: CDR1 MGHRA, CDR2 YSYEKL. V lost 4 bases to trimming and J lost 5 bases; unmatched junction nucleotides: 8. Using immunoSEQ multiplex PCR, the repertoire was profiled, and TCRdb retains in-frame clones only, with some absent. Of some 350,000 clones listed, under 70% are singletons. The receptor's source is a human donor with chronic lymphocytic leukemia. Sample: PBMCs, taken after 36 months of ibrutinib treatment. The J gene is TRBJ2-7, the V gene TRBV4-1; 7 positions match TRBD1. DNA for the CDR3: TGCGCCAGCAGCCTAGGACAGGTGGATGACGAGCAGTACTTC. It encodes CASSLGQVDDEQYF.